A selection of T cell receptor beta chains follows, all from one sample in a study of blood T cell repertoires in COVID-19. The repertoire was sequenced with immunoSEQ multiplex PCR; TCRdb's copy has only in-frame clones and lacks some. The sample carries more than 70,000 clones, over 75% recorded once. Sequenced: peripheral blood. These receptors were collected from a human donor in a cohort sampled during active COVID-19. CDR3s include the opening cysteine and the closing phenylalanine or tryptophan. Each record gives: D gene, clone size, V gene, J gene, CDR3 DNA, CDR3 protein. A D gene is named only where the DNA matches it firmly. Not all rows give a size; the values are once, few, many and, for expanded clones, a class.

D gene: TRBD1; clone size: NA; V gene: TRBV2; J gene: TRBJ1-2; CDR3 DNA: TGTGCCAGCACCTTACAGGGGGCGGGGGGCTACACCTTC; CDR3 protein: CASTLQGAGGYTF
D gene: TRBD1; clone size: NA; V gene: TRBV9; J gene: TRBJ1-2; CDR3 DNA: TGTGCCAGCAGCGCAGGGGACAGCTATGGCTACACCTTC; CDR3 protein: CASSAGDSYGYTF
D gene: NA; clone size: NA; V gene: TRBV7-8; J gene: TRBJ2-3; CDR3 DNA: TGTGCCAGCCGCCCGGGACTTTCAGATACGCAGTATTTT; CDR3 protein: CASRPGLSDTQYF
D gene: NA; clone size: few; V gene: TRBV28; J gene: TRBJ2-7; CDR3 DNA: TGTGCCAGCAGTTTACCGGACAGATTATCTACGAGGCAGTACTTC; CDR3 protein: CASSLPDRLSTRQYF
D gene: NA; clone size: NA; V gene: TRBV18; J gene: TRBJ2-7; CDR3 DNA: TGTGCCAGCTCACCGACGCCCCAAACTACCTACGAGCAGTACTTC; CDR3 protein: CASSPTPQTTYEQYF
D gene: NA; clone size: NA; V gene: TRBV4-1; J gene: TRBJ1-6; CDR3 DNA: TGCGCCAGCAGCCAAGGCCCACCGGGAGATTCACCCCTCCACTTT; CDR3 protein: CASSQGPPGDSPLHF
D gene: TRBD1; clone size: NA; V gene: TRBV27; J gene: TRBJ2-1; CDR3 DNA: TGTGCCAGCAGTTTTGGTGAAGGGGGCTATTCCTACAATGAGCAGTTCTTC; CDR3 protein: CASSFGEGGYSYNEQFF
D gene: NA; clone size: NA; V gene: TRBV19; J gene: TRBJ1-4; CDR3 DNA: TGTGCCAGTAGTGCCGGAAGGGGCGGATATGAAAAACTGTTTTTT; CDR3 protein: CASSAGRGGYEKLFF
D gene: TRBD1; clone size: NA; V gene: TRBV19; J gene: TRBJ1-6; CDR3 DNA: TGTGCCAGCCCTCACAGGGGACGGTCTGATAATTCACCCCTCCACTTT; CDR3 protein: CASPHRGRSDNSPLHF
D gene: NA; clone size: once; V gene: TRBV19; J gene: TRBJ2-1; CDR3 DNA: TGTGCCAGTAGTATAGCAGACAATGAGCAGTTCTTC; CDR3 protein: CASSIADNEQFF
D gene: TRBD2; clone size: NA; V gene: TRBV11-2; J gene: TRBJ2-1; CDR3 DNA: TGTGCCAGCAGCTTAGCGGGGGGGCAGTTCTTC; CDR3 protein: CASSLAGGQFF
D gene: TRBD1; clone size: NA; V gene: TRBV6-5; J gene: TRBJ1-2; CDR3 DNA: TGTGCCAGCAGTTACACGGGACAGGGAAGGAACTATGGCTACACCTTC; CDR3 protein: CASSYTGQGRNYGYTF
D gene: TRBD1; clone size: NA; V gene: TRBV6-5; J gene: TRBJ1-2; CDR3 DNA: TGTGCCAGCAACACACCGACGACAGGGGGCTATGGCTACACCTTC; CDR3 protein: CASNTPTTGGYGYTF
D gene: NA; clone size: NA; V gene: TRBV13; J gene: TRBJ1-1; CDR3 DNA: TGTGCCAGCAGCCGCAATGGGGGGGGCACTGAAGCTTTCTTT; CDR3 protein: CASSRNGGGTEAFF
D gene: NA; clone size: few; V gene: TRBV12-3/TRBV12-4; J gene: TRBJ1-5; CDR3 DNA: TGTGCCAGCAGTCCACTGTCGCAGCCCCAGCATTTT; CDR3 protein: CASSPLSQPQHF
D gene: NA; clone size: NA; V gene: TRBV7-9; J gene: TRBJ1-5; CDR3 DNA: TGTGCCAGCAGCGGACAGCTTGGGCAGCCCCAGCATTTT; CDR3 protein: CASSGQLGQPQHF
D gene: TRBD1; clone size: NA; V gene: TRBV2; J gene: TRBJ2-7; CDR3 DNA: TGTGCCAGCACGTTCGACAGGGTGGGGAAGGAGCAGTACTTC; CDR3 protein: CASTFDRVGKEQYF
D gene: TRBD1; clone size: NA; V gene: TRBV19; J gene: TRBJ1-2; CDR3 DNA: TGTGCCAGTACACCGGGACAGGGGGGCTACTATGGCTACACCTTC; CDR3 protein: CASTPGQGGYYGYTF
D gene: TRBD1; clone size: NA; V gene: TRBV19; J gene: TRBJ1-2; CDR3 DNA: TGTGCCAGTAGGCTGGAGCAGGGGGATGGCTACACCTTC; CDR3 protein: CASRLEQGDGYTF
D gene: TRBD1; clone size: NA; V gene: TRBV9; J gene: TRBJ1-5; CDR3 DNA: TGTGCCAGCAGCGTAGGGGCAGGGGGCGAAGCCCAGCATTTT; CDR3 protein: CASSVGAGGEAQHF
D gene: NA; clone size: NA; V gene: TRBV25-1; J gene: TRBJ1-5; CDR3 DNA: TGTGCCAGCAGGAGCAGGGGCGTGGGTCAGCCCCAGCATTTT; CDR3 protein: CASRSRGVGQPQHF
D gene: NA; clone size: NA; V gene: TRBV27; J gene: TRBJ1-3; CDR3 DNA: TGTGCCAGCAGTTTCCTCCCCCCAGGGACTGGAAACACCATATATTTT; CDR3 protein: CASSFLPPGTGNTIYF
D gene: NA; clone size: NA; V gene: TRBV7-9; J gene: TRBJ2-7; CDR3 DNA: TGTGCCAGCACGGGAGACTCCTACGAGCAGTACTTC; CDR3 protein: CASTGDSYEQYF
D gene: NA; clone size: NA; V gene: TRBV5-1; J gene: TRBJ1-4; CDR3 DNA: TGCGCCAGCAGCTTGAATCGTAATGAAAAACTGTTTTTT; CDR3 protein: CASSLNRNEKLFF
D gene: NA; clone size: NA; V gene: TRBV9; J gene: TRBJ2-1; CDR3 DNA: TGTGCCAGCAGCGTAACACCGAGAGGTAGCCGGAAGACGGTCAATGAGCAGTTCTTC; CDR3 protein: CASSVTPRGSRKTVNEQFF
D gene: TRBD1; clone size: few; V gene: TRBV19; J gene: TRBJ1-5; CDR3 DNA: TGTGCCAGTAGGGACAGGGGGTATAGCAATCAGCCCCAGCATTTT; CDR3 protein: CASRDRGYSNQPQHF
D gene: TRBD1; clone size: NA; V gene: TRBV11-3; J gene: TRBJ2-5; CDR3 DNA: TGTGCCAGCAGCCGCAGGGGGACACAAGAGACCCAGTACTTC; CDR3 protein: CASSRRGTQETQYF
D gene: NA; clone size: NA; V gene: TRBV19; J gene: TRBJ1-5; CDR3 DNA: TGTGCCAGTAGTTCCCAGGGGAAGGCTCAGCCCCAGCATTTT; CDR3 protein: CASSSQGKAQPQHF
D gene: TRBD1; clone size: NA; V gene: TRBV6-5; J gene: TRBJ1-1; CDR3 DNA: TGTGCCAGCACACAGGGGCCCCAGAACACTGAAGCTTTCTTT; CDR3 protein: CASTQGPQNTEAFF
D gene: NA; clone size: NA; V gene: TRBV28; J gene: TRBJ2-7; CDR3 DNA: TGTGCCAGCAGTTTAATGGGTGGGACATCCTACGAGCAGTACTTC; CDR3 protein: CASSLMGGTSYEQYF
D gene: NA; clone size: NA; V gene: TRBV5-1; J gene: TRBJ2-2; CDR3 DNA: TGCGCCAGCAGCTTGGTGGGGGGTCGGAACACCGGGGAGCTGTTTTTT; CDR3 protein: CASSLVGGRNTGELFF
D gene: NA; clone size: NA; V gene: TRBV3-1/TRBV3-2; J gene: TRBJ2-1; CDR3 DNA: TGTGCCAGCAGCCAGGGTCGAGGGGGTGAGCAGTTCTTC; CDR3 protein: CASSQGRGGEQFF
D gene: NA; clone size: NA; V gene: TRBV30; J gene: TRBJ1-3; CDR3 DNA: TGTGCCTGGAGCCCGGGGAACTCCCCTGGAAACACCATATATTTT; CDR3 protein: CAWSPGNSPGNTIYF
D gene: NA; clone size: NA; V gene: TRBV29-1; J gene: TRBJ2-5; CDR3 DNA: TGCAGCGCCGGGACAACGGAGACCCAGTACTTC; CDR3 protein: CSAGTTETQYF
D gene: NA; clone size: NA; V gene: TRBV5-1; J gene: TRBJ1-1; CDR3 DNA: TGCGCCAGCAGCTTGGTGCGAGACAGTGAAGCTTTCTTT; CDR3 protein: CASSLVRDSEAFF
D gene: NA; clone size: NA; V gene: TRBV5-1; J gene: TRBJ1-1; CDR3 DNA: TGCGCCAGCAGCTTGTCAGGCACTGAAGCTTTCTTT; CDR3 protein: CASSLSGTEAFF
D gene: NA; clone size: NA; V gene: TRBV9; J gene: TRBJ2-3; CDR3 DNA: TGTGCCAGCAGCGTAGATAACACAGATACGCAGTATTTT; CDR3 protein: CASSVDNTDTQYF
D gene: NA; clone size: NA; V gene: TRBV6-5; J gene: TRBJ1-2; CDR3 DNA: TGTGCCAGCAATGCCGGGATCTCCTATGGCTACACCTTC; CDR3 protein: CASNAGISYGYTF
D gene: TRBD2; clone size: NA; V gene: TRBV5-1; J gene: TRBJ2-5; CDR3 DNA: TGCGCCAGCAGCCTAAATAGAGCGGGGGCCCAAGAGACCCAGTACTTC; CDR3 protein: CASSLNRAGAQETQYF
D gene: NA; clone size: NA; V gene: TRBV3-1/TRBV3-2; J gene: TRBJ2-5; CDR3 DNA: TGTGCCAGCAGCCGCTTAGCGAACCAAGAGACCCAGTACTTC; CDR3 protein: CASSRLANQETQYF
D gene: NA; clone size: NA; V gene: TRBV18; J gene: TRBJ1-1; CDR3 DNA: TGTGCCAGCTCACCCGGGTCTTCTGAAGCTTTCTTT; CDR3 protein: CASSPGSSEAFF
D gene: TRBD1; clone size: NA; V gene: TRBV25-1; J gene: TRBJ2-7; CDR3 DNA: TGTGCCAGCAGGAGGGGACAGGAGTACGAGCAGTACTTC; CDR3 protein: CASRRGQEYEQYF
D gene: TRBD2; clone size: NA; V gene: TRBV7-2; J gene: TRBJ2-1; CDR3 DNA: TGTGCCAGCAGCTGGGGGGGGGAGCAGTTCTTC; CDR3 protein: CASSWGGEQFF
D gene: TRBD1; clone size: once; V gene: TRBV24-1; J gene: TRBJ2-7; CDR3 DNA: TGTGCCACACAGGGGACAGGGCCCGAGCAGTACTTC; CDR3 protein: CATQGTGPEQYF
D gene: TRBD1; clone size: NA; V gene: TRBV30; J gene: TRBJ2-3; CDR3 DNA: TGTGCCTGGAGAGGGCCGGGACAGGGGATCGAACAGCAGTATTTT; CDR3 protein: CAWRGPGQGIEQQYF
D gene: TRBD1; clone size: NA; V gene: TRBV23-1; J gene: TRBJ2-6; CDR3 DNA: TGCGCCAGCAGTCAATCAGGACAGGGGGCGGCTGGGGCCAACGTCCTGACTTTC; CDR3 protein: CASSQSGQGAAGANVLTF
D gene: TRBD2; clone size: few; V gene: TRBV3-1/TRBV3-2; J gene: TRBJ2-1; CDR3 DNA: TGTGCCAGACCGGCGCTAGCGGGGGGCTTTTACATCAATGAGCAGTTCTTC; CDR3 protein: CARPALAGGFYINEQFF
D gene: TRBD2; clone size: NA; V gene: TRBV5-4; J gene: TRBJ2-3; CDR3 DNA: TGTGCCAGCAGCTTGGTGGGGCGGGGGGTCGAAGATACGCAGTATTTT; CDR3 protein: CASSLVGRGVEDTQYF
D gene: TRBD1; clone size: once; V gene: TRBV18; J gene: TRBJ1-2; CDR3 DNA: TGTGCCAGCTCACCGACCGGACAGGGGCGAGGCTACACCTTC; CDR3 protein: CASSPTGQGRGYTF
D gene: NA; clone size: NA; V gene: TRBV5-4; J gene: TRBJ2-3; CDR3 DNA: TGTGCCAGCAGCTTGCAGTTACAGCTCAGCACAGATACGCAGTATTTT; CDR3 protein: CASSLQLQLSTDTQYF